A selection of T cell receptor beta chains follows, all from one sample in a study of T cells in Graves' hyperthyroidism and ophthalmopathy. Using its own MiXCR run on the multiplex PCR reads, TCRdb lists one record per CDR3 protein. The table has approximately 400,000 distinct CDR3 sequences, roughly 14% seen once. The sequenced sample was blood. The origin of the receptors is a woman between 18 and 30 years old with Graves' hyperthyroidism. The conserved cysteine and the conserved F or W are not part of the CDR3 here. D genes are given only for firm matches.

v_gene,d_gene,j_gene,len,CDR3aa
TRBV28,-,TRBJ1-2,13,ASSTPPRQSYGYT
TRBV3-1,-,TRBJ2-5,13,ASSQTSRDKYGKY
TRBV28,-,TRBJ1-3,10,ASNGNGNTIY
TRBV20-1,-,TRBJ1-2,13,SVPGQHPPNYGYT
TRBV3-1,TRBD1,TRBJ2-3,15,ASSRTLGTDRPDTQY
TRBV7-2,-,TRBJ2-1,13,ASSTRQLPYNEQF
TRBV20-1,TRBD2,TRBJ2-7,12,SATLASGSYEQY
TRBV7-9,-,TRBJ2-1,10,ASSLGVRMKF
TRBV7-3,TRBD1,TRBJ2-1,12,ASSPGQGENEQF
TRBV13,-,TRBJ1-4,12,ASSLAAFNEKLF
TRBV6-1,-,TRBJ2-2,16,ASSEGGGPKPNTGELF
TRBV2,-,TRBJ2-1,11,GSKTFSYNEQS
TRBV28,-,TRBJ2-3,17,ASSSTLALRAQNTDTQY
TRBV29-1,-,TRBJ1-1,9,SVRVGTEAF
TRBV18,TRBD2,TRBJ2-7,14,ASSPTSGGASYEQY
TRBV5-1,-,TRBJ1-2,13,ASSLESATNYGYT
TRBV20-1,-,TRBJ2-7,8,SATLPEQY
TRBV9,-,TRBJ2-2,13,ASSVAGEEAGELF
TRBV7-6,TRBD1,TRBJ1-1,11,ASSTRGLTEAF
TRBV5-1,-,TRBJ1-1,15,ASSLEGLGGWNTEAF
TRBV20-1,-,TRBJ2-1,15,SALSVFQGGRYNEQF
TRBV10-3,-,TRBJ2-7,12,AISFTRVSSEQY
TRBV9,-,TRBJ1-2,14,ASSVSAGRSVAGYT
TRBV7-9,TRBD2,TRBJ2-3,12,ASSFREVADTQY
TRBV27,TRBD2,TRBJ2-7,12,ASSPRLAGEEQY
TRBV28,-,TRBJ1-2,11,ASTRLPLYGYT
TRBV12-3/TRBV12-4,TRBD1,TRBJ2-3,13,ASSSDRAPTDTQY
TRBV10-3,-,TRBJ1-3,11,AISETSGNTIY
TRBV4-2,-,TRBJ2-1,11,ASSQNLGNEQF
TRBV15,-,TRBJ2-7,13,ATSRDRTRDYEQY
TRBV20-1,TRBD2,TRBJ2-3,13,SARDGREERGTQY
TRBV7-9,-,TRBJ2-1,13,ASSSMRDRNNEQF
TRBV27,-,TRBJ1-5,11,ASGWGEYQPQH
TRBV29-1,TRBD1,TRBJ1-3,14,SVERVAGGSGNTIY
TRBV7-9,TRBD1,TRBJ1-5,12,ASSITGGRQPQH
TRBV20-1,-,TRBJ1-1,11,SARLGGDTEAF
TRBV5-1,-,TRBJ2-1,12,ASFETSGRNEQF